These 8 T cell receptor beta chains share one sample of origin, sequenced in a study of prognosis after radiotherapy for stage I lung cancer. Genomic DNA was subjected to two-round multiplex PCR for amplification of TCR beta CDR3. First-round PCR used primers specific to each TRBV and TRBJ gene. TCRdb ran MiXCR on the multiplex PCR reads and lists one entry per CDR3 protein. The data contain some 16,000 distinct CDR3 sequences, 29% of them singletons. The sequenced sample was PBMCs, obtained before or after stereotactic body radiation therapy (not recorded which). These receptor sequences come from a donor aged 50 or older with non-small cell lung cancer.

This chain uses TRBV20-1 with TRBJ2-5, with D possibly being TRBD2 (6 bases). This CDR3 is 14 amino acids long. The germline V gene has CDR1 DFQATT and CDR2 SNEGSKA (reference sequence). V shed 6 bases and J shed 5 bases, with 19 bases lying between them. The CDR3 coding sequence is TGCAGTGCCCCTCGTCGGCGGGGCGGGGAGACCCAGTACTTC. This codes for CSAPRRRGGETQYF.

This clonotype was counted a few times. The chain couples TRBV27 to TRBJ2-1; TRBD2 matches at 7 bases. The CDR3 loop spans 16 amino acids. The germline V gene encodes CDR1 MNHEY and CDR2 SMNVEV (reference sequence). Trimming removed 0 bases from V and 5 bases from J; junction bases left unmatched: 7. As DNA, the CDR3 is TGTGCCAGCAGTTTATCTGCTAGCGGAGCCCACAATGAGCAGTTCTTC. The encoded protein is CASSLSASGAHNEQFF.

This clonotype showed up many times. This chain links TRBV19 with TRBJ1-5; tentatively, D is TRBD1 (6 bases). Germline V gives CDR1 LNHDA, CDR2 SQIVND (reference sequence). V dropped 6 bases and J dropped 3 bases, with 15 bases sitting between them. This CDR3 comprises 15 residues. DNA for the CDR3: TGTGCCAGTAGACCATTGGACAGTAACAATCAGCCCCAGCATTTT. Residues: CASRPLDSNNQPQHF.

This clonotype has ten or more counts. The rearrangement joins TRBV11-2 to TRBJ2-1; 10 nucleotides agree with TRBD2. This CDR3 contains 16 residues. The trim removed 3 bases at V and 7 bases at J, leaving 9 bases unmatched. Germline assignment: CDR1 SGHAT and CDR2 FQNNGV. CDR3 sequence: CASSFYSSGRDNEQFF. In DNA, the CDR3 is TGTGCCAGCAGCTTTTACTCCAGCGGGAGGGATAATGAGCAGTTCTTC. The full variable domain, rest sourced from reference TRBV11-2 and TRBJ2-1, is EAGVAQSPRYKIIEKRQSVAFWCNPISGHATLYWYQQILGQGPKLLIQFQNNGVVDDSQLPKDRFSAERLKGVDSTLKIQPAKLEDSAVYLCASSFYSSGRDNEQFFGPGTRLTVL.

This clonotype came up many times. V gene TRBV20-1 combines with J gene TRBJ2-1, with a possible D match to TRBD2 (6 bases). This CDR3 contains 15 residues. Germline V gene lookup returns CDR1 DFQATT and CDR2 SNEGSKA (reference sequence). V lost 3 bases and J lost 0, with 12 bases in between. The CDR3 spells CSASIGTSSYNEQFF. The CDR3 region has the DNA TGCAGTGCTAGTATCGGGACTTCCTCCTACAATGAGCAGTTCTTC.

This clonotype was counted only a few times. A far larger clone is one nucleotide away, so this likely arose from a read error. The chain recombines TRBV6-2 or TRBV6-3 with TRBJ2-7; tentative D call: TRBD2 (5 bases). The CDR3 covers 14 residues. Germline V gene sequence: CDR1 MNHEY, CDR2 SVGEGT. CDR3 sequence: CASSSADWSYERYF. CDR3 DNA sequence: TGTGCCAGCAGTTCCGCGGACTGGTCCTACGAGCGGTACTTC.

The count of this clonotype is one. One end of the junction fails to match germline, which may point to a read error. The rearrangement links TRBV19 to TRBJ1-5, with D unresolved. This CDR3 comprises 18 residues. The germline V gene encodes CDR1 LNHDA and CDR2 SQIVND (reference sequence). CDR3 in DNA: TGTGCCAATACCGCTAGGTATGCTAACCAATATAGCAATCAGCCACAGCATTTT. Translation: CANTARYANQYSNQPQHF.

This sequence joins TRBV7-9 and TRBJ2-2; D gene ambiguous. The germline V gene encodes CDR1 SEHNR and CDR2 FQNEAQ (reference sequence). V lost 5 bases and J lost 6, with 22 bases in between. This CDR3 contains 17 residues. The CDR3: CASSPGSWFQVAGELFF. DNA for the CDR3: TGTGCCAGCAGCCCCGGGTCTTGGTTTCAGGTGGCCGGGGAGCTGTTTTTT.